This T cell receptor beta chain was found in a study of cytomegalovirus exposure and HLA in healthy donors. V was trimmed by 1 base and J by 6 bases, leaving 16 bases between them. The CDR3 is made up of 15 amino acids. In germline, CDR1 is LNHNV, CDR2 YYDKDF (reference sequence). Using immunoSEQ multiplex PCR, the repertoire was profiled, and TCRdb retains in-frame clones only, with some absent. The repertoire holds under 200,000 clones, roughly 91% seen once, with over 9% in the top ten. The sample consisted of PBMCs. The TCR originated in a woman aged 18-30 years in good health and CMV-seropositive. The rearrangement joins TRBV15 to TRBJ2-7; no clear D gene. The CDR3 region is CATSRVDWLPGEQYF. CDR3 DNA sequence: TGTGCCACCAGCAGAGTTGATTGGCTACCGGGCGAGCAGTACTTC. The full variable domain, its missing parts supplied by reference TRBV15 and TRBJ2-7, is DAMVIQNPRYQVTQFGKPVTLSCSQTLNHNVMYWYQQKSSQAPKLLFHYYDKDFNNEADTPDNFQSRRPNTSFCFLDIRSPGLGDTAMYLCATSRVDWLPGEQYFGPGTRLTVT.